This TCR beta chain was found in a study of T cell clonality in common variable immunodeficiency (dated by TCRdb to about 2015). What the research found in general, with its limitations: CVID subjects shared fewer TCRbeta clones with each other than healthy controls did (p < 0.0001). Although equal DNA input was used, an average of approximately 82,000 unique sequences per sample was obtained for controls, compared with approximately 32,000 for CVID samples. TCRbeta clonality was higher in CVID subjects than in healthy controls (t-test p = 0.018), and the increase was most characteristic of about a third of subjects. Patient heterogeneity within the CVID cohort put limits on correlating repertoire features with clinical complications. The authors noted that sequencing repertoires of T cell subpopulations would be needed to clarify what caused the increased clonality in CVID. CVID TCRbeta sequences were reported to have fewer deletions and N-nucleotide insertions and to lack highly modified clones with 13 or more V deletions.

For sequencing input, CVID and control samples contributed equivalent amounts of genomic DNA. For every sample, a 60 bp segment covering the rearranged TCRbeta CDR3 region was amplified and then sequenced. TCRbeta amplification used the immunoSEQ assay, a bias-corrected multiplex PCR with high-throughput sequencing. The source study handled its data this way. Each unique nucleotide sequence was treated as a clone and annotated with V, D and J genes, copy number and frequency. Sequences were labeled productive if in frame, and non-productive if out of frame or containing stop codons. As previously described, clonality was calculated on the basis of Shannon's entropy. Mean CDR3 Kyte-Doolittle hydropathy was derived from the predicted amino acid sequences of productive clones. Hierarchical clustering of scaled V gene usage was performed with the R hclust function using Manhattan distance and complete linkage. To assess clone sharing by CDR3 amino acid sequence, 12 repertoires per group were resampled over 100 rounds. The repertoires were screened for approximately 72 published EBV-specific TCRbeta sequences and a few hundred published CMV-specific TCRbeta sequences. Analysis left out a couple of CVID samples that produced under 10,000 sequences, so 42 CVID repertoires remained. TCRdb obtained this table from immuneACCESS and retained in-frame rearrangements with V and J assigned. These tables miss some clones; where compared with another copy, unresolved V genes account for less than half of the shortfall, and the remainder is unexplained. For V, J and clone size, that table is used; D and trimming come from the DNA. The table notes some 19,000 clones here, none of them singletons. The biggest ten clones account for about 22% of the sample.

This clone was found many times. It has no known antigen specificity. The read halts 3 residues ahead of the CDR3 end, with the missing end drawn from the germline J gene. From the cysteine up to the phenylalanine, the CDR3 has a length of 15 residues. Part of the CDR3 DNA is given, 36 bases translated from base 1. The germline V gene encodes CDR1 KGHSH and CDR2 LQKENI. V has 8 bases trimmed and J has 0 bases trimmed; junction bases matching no gene number 4. Standard criteria, namely reduction of serum IgG, IgA and/or IgM below the normal range together with specific antibody deficiency, were applied for the diagnosis of CVID. There were around 46 subjects in the CVID group (roughly 15 female and 29 male), ranging in age from 9 to 64 years, with a mean age of roughly 43. Most of the CVID patients and most of the healthy controls were of Caucasian heritage. All CVID subjects had received replacement immunoglobulin therapy for at least one year at the time of study participation. No CVID subject was ill or taking immunomodulatory or immunosuppressive medication when blood was collected. Heparinized peripheral whole blood samples of roughly 5 to 8 ml were obtained from each donor. TCRbeta CDR3 repertoires were sequenced from genomic DNA of adults with common variable immune deficiency (CVID) and healthy adult controls. Diluted blood was subjected to density centrifugation over Hypaque 1077 or Ficoll-Paque for isolation of peripheral blood mononuclear cells. Genomic DNA was obtained from unsorted mononuclear cells through either Qiagen column purification or a centrifugation-based method.

The chain uses TRBV18 and TRBJ2-6; 7 bases in the junction line up with TRBD1. The source of this sequence is a human donor with common variable immunodeficiency. Sequencing input: peripheral blood mononuclear cells. The covered CDR3 bases are TGTGCCAGCCAGGGACAGAGCTCTGGGGCCAACGTC. This encodes CASQGQSSGANV. The full CDR3 is CASQGQSSGANVLTF.